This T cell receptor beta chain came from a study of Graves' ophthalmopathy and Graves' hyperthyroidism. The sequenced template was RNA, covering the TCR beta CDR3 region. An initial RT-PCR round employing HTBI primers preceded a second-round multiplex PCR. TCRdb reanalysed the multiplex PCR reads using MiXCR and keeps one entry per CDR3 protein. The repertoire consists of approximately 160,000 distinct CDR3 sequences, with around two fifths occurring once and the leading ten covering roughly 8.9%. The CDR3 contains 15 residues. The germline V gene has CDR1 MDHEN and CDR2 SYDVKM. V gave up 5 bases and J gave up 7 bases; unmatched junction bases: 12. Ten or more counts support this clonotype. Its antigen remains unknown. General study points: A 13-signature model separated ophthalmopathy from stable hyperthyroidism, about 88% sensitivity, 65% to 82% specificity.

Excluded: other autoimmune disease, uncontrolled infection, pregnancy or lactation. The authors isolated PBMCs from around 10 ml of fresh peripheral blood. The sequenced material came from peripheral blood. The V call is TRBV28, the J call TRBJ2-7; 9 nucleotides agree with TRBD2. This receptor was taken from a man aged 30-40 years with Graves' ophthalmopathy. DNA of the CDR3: TGTGCCAGCAGTCCCCGAGGCGCGGGAGGGCGGGAGCAGTACTTC. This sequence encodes CASSPRGAGGREQYF.